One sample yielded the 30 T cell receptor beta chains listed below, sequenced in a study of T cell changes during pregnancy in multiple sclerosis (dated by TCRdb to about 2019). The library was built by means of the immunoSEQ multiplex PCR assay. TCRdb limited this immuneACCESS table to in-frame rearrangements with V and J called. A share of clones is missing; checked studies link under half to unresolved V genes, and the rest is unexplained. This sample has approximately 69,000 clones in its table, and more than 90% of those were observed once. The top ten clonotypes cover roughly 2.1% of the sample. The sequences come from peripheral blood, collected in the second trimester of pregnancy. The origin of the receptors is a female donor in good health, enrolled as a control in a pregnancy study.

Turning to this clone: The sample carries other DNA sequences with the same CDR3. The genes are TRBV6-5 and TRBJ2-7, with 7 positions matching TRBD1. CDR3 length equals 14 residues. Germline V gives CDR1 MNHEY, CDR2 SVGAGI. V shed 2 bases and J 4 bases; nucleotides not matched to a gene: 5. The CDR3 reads CASSYGQASYEQYF. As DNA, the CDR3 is TGTGCCAGCAGTTACGGACAGGCCTCGTACGAGCAGTACTTC.

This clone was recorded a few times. The CDR3 nucleotides read TGCGCCAGCAGCTTTACCTCGGGAGCGAACACTGAAGCTTTCTTT. This codes for CASSFTSGANTEAFF. The chain has TRBV5-1 and TRBJ1-1, with unresolved D. V was shortened by 2 bases and J by 1 base, with 12 bases between the two germline ends. Germline CDR1 SGHRS, CDR2 YFSETQ. The CDR3 is 15 residues long.

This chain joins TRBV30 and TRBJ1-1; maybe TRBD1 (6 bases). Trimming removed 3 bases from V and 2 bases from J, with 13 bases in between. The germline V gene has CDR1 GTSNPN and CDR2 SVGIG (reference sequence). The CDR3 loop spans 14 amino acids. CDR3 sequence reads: CAWRAGQHNTEAFF. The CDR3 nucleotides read TGTGCCTGGAGGGCCGGACAGCATAACACTGAAGCTTTCTTT.

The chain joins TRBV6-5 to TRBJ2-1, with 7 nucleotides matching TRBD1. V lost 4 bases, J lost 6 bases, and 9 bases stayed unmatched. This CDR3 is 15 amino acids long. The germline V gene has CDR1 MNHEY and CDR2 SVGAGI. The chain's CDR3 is CASSSRARGSNEQFF. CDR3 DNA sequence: TGTGCCAGCAGTTCCCGGGCCAGGGGGTCCAATGAGCAGTTCTTC.

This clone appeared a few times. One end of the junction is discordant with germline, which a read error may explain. CDR3 in DNA: TGTGCCAGCAGCCTAGGACAGGGCCTAACTTTT. Protein sequence: CASSLGQGLTF. V and J are TRBV7-9 and TRBJ1-5; 8 bases are a match to TRBD1. CDR1 and CDR2 from the germline V gene are SEHNR and FQNEAQ (reference sequence). CDR3 size: 11 residues.

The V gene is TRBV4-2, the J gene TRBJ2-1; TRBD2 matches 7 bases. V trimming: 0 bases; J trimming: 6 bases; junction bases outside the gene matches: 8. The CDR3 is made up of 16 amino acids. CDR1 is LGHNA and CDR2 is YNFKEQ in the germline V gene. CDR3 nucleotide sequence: TGTGCCAGCAGCCAAGACTGGAGTTGGGGGGGCAATGAGCAGTTCTTC. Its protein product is CASSQDWSWGGNEQFF.

CDR3 coding DNA: TGTGCCAGTAGTCCCGGACTAGCGGGGCCCTACGAGCAGTACTTC. It codes for CASSPGLAGPYEQYF. V and J are TRBV19 and TRBJ2-7; 12 bases are a match to TRBD2. Germline trimming cut 5 bases from V and 2 bases from J; bases unmatched to any gene: 4. The CDR3 runs to 15 residues. Germline values: CDR1 LNHDA, CDR2 SQIVND (reference sequence). Full variable domain (outside the CDR3, taken from reference TRBV19 and TRBJ2-7): DGGITQSPKYLFRKEGQNVTLSCEQNLNHDAMYWYRQDPGQGLRLIYYSQIVNDFQKGDIAEGYSVSREKKESFPLTVTSAQKNPTAFYLCASSPGLAGPYEQYFGPGTRLTVT.

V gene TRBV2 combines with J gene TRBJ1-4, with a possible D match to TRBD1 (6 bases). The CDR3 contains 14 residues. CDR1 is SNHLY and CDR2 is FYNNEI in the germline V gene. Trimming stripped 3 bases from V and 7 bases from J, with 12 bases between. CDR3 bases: TGTGCCAGCAGTGACCGGGGGGCAAGTGAAAAACTGTTTTTT. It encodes CASSDRGASEKLFF. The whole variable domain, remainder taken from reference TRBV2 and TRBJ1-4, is EPEVTQTPSHQVTQMGQEVILRCVPISNHLYFYWYRQILGQKVEFLVSFYNNEISEKSEIFDDQFSVERPDGSNFTLKIRSTKLEDSAMYFCASSDRGASEKLFFGSGTQLSVL.

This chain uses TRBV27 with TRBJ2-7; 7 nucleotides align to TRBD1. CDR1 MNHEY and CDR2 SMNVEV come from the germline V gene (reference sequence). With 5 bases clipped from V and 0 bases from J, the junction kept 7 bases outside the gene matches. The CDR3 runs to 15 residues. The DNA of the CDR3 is TGTGCCAGCAGTCCTTCGACAGGGAGCTCCTACGAGCAGTACTTC. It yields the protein CASSPSTGSSYEQYF.

CDR3 in DNA: TGTGCCAGCAGCTTCAGGGGTCTCGAGAATTCACCCCTCCACTTT. Translated: CASSFRGLENSPLHF. The V and J genes are TRBV5-4 and TRBJ1-6; D might be TRBD1 (6 bases). CDR3 length: 15 amino acids. The V and J ends lost 2 bases and 7 bases respectively, with 13 bases between them. CDR1 and CDR2 (germline): SGHNT, YYREEE (reference sequence).

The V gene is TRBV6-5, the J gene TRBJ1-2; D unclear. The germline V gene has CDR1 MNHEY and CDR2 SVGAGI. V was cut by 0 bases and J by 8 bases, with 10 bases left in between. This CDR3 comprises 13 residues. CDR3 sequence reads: CASSYSSGGGYTF. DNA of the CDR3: TGTGCCAGCAGTTACTCTTCAGGTGGCGGCTACACCTTC.

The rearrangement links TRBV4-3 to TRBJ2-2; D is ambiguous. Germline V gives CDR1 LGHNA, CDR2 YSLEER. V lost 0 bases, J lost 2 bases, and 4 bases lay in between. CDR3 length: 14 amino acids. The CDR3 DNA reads TGCGCCAGCAGCCAAGACAGAAACACCGGGGAGCTGTTTTTT. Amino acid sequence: CASSQDRNTGELFF.

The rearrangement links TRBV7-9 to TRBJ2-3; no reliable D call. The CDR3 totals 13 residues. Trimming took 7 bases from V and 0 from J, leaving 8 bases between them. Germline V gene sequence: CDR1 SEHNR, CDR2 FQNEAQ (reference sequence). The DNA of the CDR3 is TGTGCCAGCAATCCCCCTAGCACAGATACGCAGTATTTT. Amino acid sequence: CASNPPSTDTQYF.

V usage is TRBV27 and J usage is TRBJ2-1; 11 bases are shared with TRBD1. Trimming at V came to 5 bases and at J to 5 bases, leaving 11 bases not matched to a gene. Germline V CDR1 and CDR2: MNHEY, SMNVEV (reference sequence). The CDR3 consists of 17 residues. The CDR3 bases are TGTGCCAGCAGTCCCACATTACCGGGACAGGGGGACAATGAGCAGTTCTTC. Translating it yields CASSPTLPGQGDNEQFF.

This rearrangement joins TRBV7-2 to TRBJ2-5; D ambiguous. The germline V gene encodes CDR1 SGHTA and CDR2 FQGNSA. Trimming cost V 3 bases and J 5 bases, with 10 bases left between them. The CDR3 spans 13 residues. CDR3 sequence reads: CASSFRPAETQYF. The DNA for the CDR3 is TGTGCCAGCAGCTTTCGCCCCGCGGAGACCCAGTACTTC.

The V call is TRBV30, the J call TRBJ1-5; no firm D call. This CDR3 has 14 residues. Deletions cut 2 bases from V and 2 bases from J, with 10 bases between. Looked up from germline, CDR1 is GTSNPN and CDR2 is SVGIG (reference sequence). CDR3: CAWSQWGGNQPQHF. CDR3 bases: TGTGCCTGGAGTCAATGGGGAGGCAATCAGCCCCAGCATTTT.

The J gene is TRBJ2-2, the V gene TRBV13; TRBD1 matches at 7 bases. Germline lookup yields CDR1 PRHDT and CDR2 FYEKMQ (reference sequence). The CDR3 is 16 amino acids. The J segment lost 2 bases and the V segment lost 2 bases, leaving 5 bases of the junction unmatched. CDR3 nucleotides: TGTGCCAGCAGCTTAAGGGACAGACTAAACACCGGGGAGCTGTTTTTT. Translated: CASSLRDRLNTGELFF.

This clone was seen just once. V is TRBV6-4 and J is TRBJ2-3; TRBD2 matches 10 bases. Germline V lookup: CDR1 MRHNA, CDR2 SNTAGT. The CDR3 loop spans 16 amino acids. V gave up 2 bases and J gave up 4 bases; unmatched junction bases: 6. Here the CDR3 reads CASSDHSGGASDTQYF. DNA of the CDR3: TGTGCCAGCAGTGACCACAGCGGGGGGGCATCAGATACGCAGTATTTT.

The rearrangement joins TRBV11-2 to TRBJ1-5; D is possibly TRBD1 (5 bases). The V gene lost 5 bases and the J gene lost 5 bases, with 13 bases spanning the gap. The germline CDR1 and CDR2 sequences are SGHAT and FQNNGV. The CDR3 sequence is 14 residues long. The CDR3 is CASSPSGIYQPQHF. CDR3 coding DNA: TGTGCCAGCAGCCCATCAGGGATATATCAGCCCCAGCATTTT.

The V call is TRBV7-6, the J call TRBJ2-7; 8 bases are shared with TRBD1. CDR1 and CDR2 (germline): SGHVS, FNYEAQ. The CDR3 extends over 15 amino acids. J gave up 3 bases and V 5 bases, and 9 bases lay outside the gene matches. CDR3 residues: CASSQDRDGSYEQYF. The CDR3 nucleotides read TGTGCCAGCAGCCAGGACAGGGATGGAAGCTACGAGCAGTACTTC.

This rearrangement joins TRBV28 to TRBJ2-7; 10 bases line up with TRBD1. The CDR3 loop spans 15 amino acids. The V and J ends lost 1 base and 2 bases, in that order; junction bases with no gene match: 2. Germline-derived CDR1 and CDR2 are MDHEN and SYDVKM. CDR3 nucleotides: TGTGCCAGCAGTTTATTTGGGACAGGGGCCTACGAGCAGTACTTC. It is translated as CASSLFGTGAYEQYF.

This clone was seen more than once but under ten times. The CDR3 sequence is CASSSRGNTEAFF. The CDR3 DNA reads as TGTGCCAGCAGCTCCAGGGGGAACACTGAAGCTTTCTTT. V gene TRBV7-9 combines with J gene TRBJ1-1, with a weak D call TRBD1 (6 bases). Trimming took 4 bases from V and 1 from J, leaving 7 bases between them. The CDR3 consists of 13 residues. Germline CDR1 is SEHNR and CDR2 is FQNEAQ (reference sequence).

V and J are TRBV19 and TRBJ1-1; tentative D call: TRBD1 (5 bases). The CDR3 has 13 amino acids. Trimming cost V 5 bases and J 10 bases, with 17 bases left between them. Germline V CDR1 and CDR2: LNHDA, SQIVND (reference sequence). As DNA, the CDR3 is TGTGCCAGTAGTCCCCAGGGCCATCCGGGAGCTTTCTTT. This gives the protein CASSPQGHPGAFF.

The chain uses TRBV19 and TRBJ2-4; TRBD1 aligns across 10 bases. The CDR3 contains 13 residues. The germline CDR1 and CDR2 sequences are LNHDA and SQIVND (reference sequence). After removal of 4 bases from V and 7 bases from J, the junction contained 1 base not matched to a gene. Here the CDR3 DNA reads TGTGCCAGTAGTAGGGGACAGGGGAACATTCAGTACTTC. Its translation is CASSRGQGNIQYF. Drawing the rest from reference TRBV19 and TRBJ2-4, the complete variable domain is DGGITQSPKYLFRKEGQNVTLSCEQNLNHDAMYWYRQDPGQGLRLIYYSQIVNDFQKGDIAEGYSVSREKKESFPLTVTSAQKNPTAFYLCASSRGQGNIQYFGAGTRLSVL.

The CDR3 sequence is CATTGKANTEAFF. The DNA for the CDR3 is TGTGCCACCACCGGGAAAGCCAACACTGAAGCTTTCTTT. The J gene is TRBJ1-1, the V gene TRBV10-3; D is unclear. The germline gives CDR1 ENHRY, CDR2 SYGVKD. With 10 bases removed from V and 2 bases from J, the gap between germline ends came to 14 bases. This CDR3 contains 13 residues.

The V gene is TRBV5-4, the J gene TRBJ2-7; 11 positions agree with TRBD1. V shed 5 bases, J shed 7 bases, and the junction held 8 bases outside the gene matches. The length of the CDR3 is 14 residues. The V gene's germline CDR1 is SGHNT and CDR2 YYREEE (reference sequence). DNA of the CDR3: TGTGCCAGCAGAATTGGACAGGGGGCGGGAGAGCAGTACTTC. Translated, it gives CASRIGQGAGEQYF.

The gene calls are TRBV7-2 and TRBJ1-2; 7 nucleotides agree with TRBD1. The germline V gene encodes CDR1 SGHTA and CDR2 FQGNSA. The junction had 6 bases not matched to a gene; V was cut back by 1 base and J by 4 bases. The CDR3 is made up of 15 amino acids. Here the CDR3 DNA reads TGTGCCAGCAGCTTAGGAGGGACAGCAGGCTATGGCTACACCTTC. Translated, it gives CASSLGGTAGYGYTF.

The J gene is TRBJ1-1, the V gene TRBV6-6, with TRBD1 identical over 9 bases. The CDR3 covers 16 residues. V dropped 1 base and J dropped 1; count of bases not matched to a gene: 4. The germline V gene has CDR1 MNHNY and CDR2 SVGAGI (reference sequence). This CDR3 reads CASSYYTGGSNTEAFF. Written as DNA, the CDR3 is TGTGCCAGCAGTTACTATACAGGGGGCTCGAACACTGAAGCTTTCTTT.

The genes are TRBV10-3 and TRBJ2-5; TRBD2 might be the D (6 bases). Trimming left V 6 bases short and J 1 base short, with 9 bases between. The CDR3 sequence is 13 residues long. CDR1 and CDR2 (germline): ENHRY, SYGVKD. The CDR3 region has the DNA TGTGCCATCAGCGCCGGGAGCCAAGAGACCCAGTACTTC. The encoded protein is CAISAGSQETQYF.

The CDR3 loop reads CASSLVGRRQVQETQYF. CDR3 nucleotides: TGTGCCAGCAGCTTAGTGGGTAGGAGACAGGTCCAAGAGACCCAGTACTTC. The V gene is TRBV7-9, the J gene TRBJ2-5, with D perhaps TRBD1 (6 bases). V was cut by 1 base and J by 1 base, with 16 bases left in between. Germline CDR1 and CDR2: SEHNR and FQNEAQ (reference sequence). This CDR3 spans 17 amino acids.